This T cell receptor beta chain was observed in a study of blood T cells in healthy people across ages. For the second PCR, which ran for roughly 7 to 11 cycles, a sample-barcoded 5' primer and a J-beta primer mix were used. TCRdb recomputed calls from the 5' RACE reads with MiXCR, one row per CDR3 protein. The sample consists of 550,000 to 750,000 distinct CDR3 sequences, about 21% of them appearing once. V lost 5 bases and J lost 0, with 10 bases in between. The CDR3 runs 14 residues. Germline V gene lookup returns CDR1 MNHEY and CDR2 SMNVEV (reference sequence). This clonotype was found a few times. Staff drew 8 to 10 milliliters of peripheral blood from each donor.

This chain links TRBV27 with TRBJ1-2; TRBD1 might be the D (6 bases). This TCR was recovered from an older man in good health. Sequencing was carried out using blood. The CDR3 DNA sequence: TGTGCCAGCAGTAGTCGGACAGCTAACTATGGCTACACCTTC. Its translation is CASSSRTANYGYTF.